Included here is one T cell receptor (beta chain) sequence, with context. What it binds is unknown. The sample is drawn from a study of cytomegalovirus exposure and HLA in healthy donors. Study findings and constraints: With later analysis, a missense DCLRE1C variant became linked to TCR beta V- and J-gene trimming. Reportedly, cytomegalovirus status was diagnosed with high sensitivity and specificity. Certain indistinguishable V segments, among them TRBV6-2 and TRBV6-3, were excluded.

The length of the CDR3 is 14 residues. Germline loops: CDR1 LNHDA, CDR2 SQIVND (reference sequence). V was cut by 0 bases and J by 5 bases, with 10 bases left in between. Primers for the PCR totalled 60 Vbeta and 13 Jbeta. TCRdb's table, derived via immunoSEQ multiplex PCR, lists solely in-frame clones and lacks some. Altogether over 150,000 clones are present, 70% to 80% being singletons, with the ten largest covering about 2.7%. The chain links TRBV19 to TRBJ2-5, with D perhaps matching TRBD1 (6 bases). Sequenced input: PBMCs. The sequence derives from a male donor in good health and CMV-seronegative. As DNA, the CDR3 is TGTGCCAGTAGTATAGATCCCAGGGGCGAGACCCAGTACTTC. Translation: CASSIDPRGETQYF.